This T cell receptor (beta chain) emerged from a study of chemoradiotherapy in HPV16-positive cancers. In the study overall: Functional T-cell assays on two HPV16-positive patients' cells defined candidate HPV-specific clones and common TCR motifs.

Germline CDR1 and CDR2: LGHNA and YNFKEQ. This CDR3 has 13 amino acids. V lost 2 bases and J lost 2, with 1 base in between. Study-level findings and limits: Candidate HPV-specific clones and E7-related TCR motifs grew in tumor during treatment.

On this clone itself: Its specificity is unknown.

Method: immunoSEQ multiplex PCR; TCRdb's copy keeps in-frame clones and lacks some. Among 15,000 to 20,000 clones listed, roughly 91% were seen once. Samples were taken several times over chemoradiotherapy. This clonotype originated in a human donor with HPV-associated anogenital cancer. The V gene is TRBV4-2, the J gene TRBJ2-6; D ambiguous. The material was blood, obtained from a patient who underwent chemoradiotherapy. The CDR3 coding sequence is TGTGCCAGCAGCCAAACTGGGGCCAACGTCCTGACTTTC. This codes for CASSQTGANVLTF.